Described below is a single T cell receptor beta chain sequence and its context. Its cognate antigen has yet to be identified. No much larger clone exists at a distance of one base, and base qualities are not known. Libraries were made using 5' RACE. TCRdb records Illumina HiSeq 2500 as the sequencer. A second PCR of roughly 7 to 11 cycles was performed with a sample-barcoded 5' primer and a J-beta primer mix. Each TCR beta cDNA molecule received a unique molecular identifier from a template-switch 5' adaptor carrying 12 random nucleotides. Each sample yielded at least 2.5 million CDR3-containing paired-end reads. All of the RNA was converted into first-strand cDNA using the Mint cDNA synthesis kit, with a TRBC-specific oligonucleotide serving as the primer. Following uracil-DNA glycosylase treatment, all cDNA underwent a first 18-cycle PCR with the universal primers M1SS and BC2_uni_R. Concerning the study's data processing: For normalization, 1 million high-quality reads were randomly selected from each sample, with every read carrying a distinct molecular identifier. Reads with shared molecular identifiers were discarded instead of being binned into consensus sequences. CDR3 identification, clonotype clustering and error correction used MiTCR with a Q25 quality threshold and the strictest error-elimination algorithm. A nonparametric unseen species model with Euler transformation was used to estimate a lower bound on total TCR beta diversity. The public sequencing data were trimmed at Q25 with fastp and processed into clonotypes with MiXCR by TCRdb, which kept only in-frame beta chains. A single entry per CDR3 protein holds the most common genes and DNA from its merged rows. None of the V and J calls come from the authors' own analysis; TCRdb made them. The sample includes 750,000 or so distinct CDR3 sequences, with about 25% observed a single time. Jointly, the top ten make up 9% to 9.5% of the sample.

This record comes from a study of blood T cells in healthy people across ages (dated by TCRdb to the mid-2010s). The study in broad terms: In model experiments, template switching captured about one uniquely barcoded TCR beta cDNA molecule for every two T cells. Using deep sequencing normalized with unique cDNA molecular identifiers, the study measured how TCR beta repertoire diversity changes with age. The donors were split into four age groups: young (average 16 years), middle-aged (about 40), aged (62) and long-lived (roughly 88). The study analyzed two additional independent replicas of 1 million unique cDNA reads from the same blood draw for two donors, one aged 18 to 29 and one aged 80 or older. Points the paper makes about the study in general: Compared with the aged group, the long-lived group had more naive CD4+ T cells, fewer expanded clones and increased TCR diversity, a pattern suggesting age selection. Estimates of total diversity based on one million sequenced T cells were regarded as lower bounds and as underestimates. Donor CMV infection status was unknown, potentially confounding age-related changes in expanded clonotypes. Since profiling was done on bulk unsorted PBMCs, naive and antigen-experienced compartments could not be conclusively compared. A strong correlation was found between observed TCR beta diversity and the percentage of naive T cells measured by flow cytometry. As age increased, observed TCR beta diversity per million T cells dropped in a roughly linear way, and a significant reduction was already evident by age around 41.

Systemically healthy Caucasian individuals from Russia, around 39 in total and aged about 6 to 90 years, were included as donors. Ten milliliters of peripheral blood were drawn from each donor into EDTA-treated Vacutainer tubes. PBMCs were isolated by Ficoll-Paque density-gradient centrifugation, with at least 7 million obtained per sample. Trizol reagent was used to extract total RNA from PBMCs, with at least 5 micrograms per sample. Naive CD45RAhigh/CD27high T cell percentages were measured by flow cytometry on a PBMC aliquot from every donor. Reading from cysteine to phenylalanine, the CDR3 counts 16 amino acids. This entry keeps only the CDR3 DNA: 48 bases, framed from base 1. V was cut back by 5 bases and J by 5 bases, leaving a gap of 19 bases between them. In addition, the sample was reused for a study of T cells of mothers and their children. The second paper further reports: Nine systemically healthy Caucasian individuals served as donors, namely three mothers together with their six children. cDNA synthesis consumed the entire amount of extracted RNA, loaded at 1.5 ug RNA in each 15 ul reaction. Sample barcodes and 2-4 random nucleotides were added via the M1S primer in the second PCR. Each mother yielded over 8.5 million TCR beta CDR3 reads and each child a few million reads. Thymic selection similarly shapes TCR recombination output in related and unrelated pairs, with minor effect from inherited differences. Normalized repertoire overlap was always slightly but never significantly higher in related than unrelated mother-child pairs. With a sensitivity of approximately 93 clones per million clonotypes, no persistent microchimeric T cell clones were detected. To look for features that set related mother-child pairs apart from unrelated individuals, the researchers ran deep NGS to compare the TCR beta repertoires of mothers and children. Mothers averaged approximately 41 +/- 4 years of age and children averaged 11 +/- 4 years. Libraries were sequenced on Illumina HiSeq 2000 with 100+100 nt paired-end reads after adapter ligation with NEBNext reagents. To avoid cross-contamination, the mother libraries and the child libraries were prepared a month apart and sequenced in separate runs. For each donor, between about 450,000 and 2,300,000 distinct TCR beta clonotypes were identified. Naive TCR beta clonotypes were estimated from low-frequency clonotypes matched to each donor's FACS-determined naive share, without sorting.

The clonotype comes from a boy aged 5-17 years in good health. The sequence links TRBV12-3 or TRBV12-4 to TRBJ2-1, with the D call tentatively TRBD1 or TRBD2, each fitting 5 bases. Sequencing was carried out using blood. The nucleotide sequence reads TGTGCCAGCAGTCTACTAGGGGTAGATTTAAACAATGAGCAGTTCTTC. The translation is CASSLLGVDLNNEQFF.